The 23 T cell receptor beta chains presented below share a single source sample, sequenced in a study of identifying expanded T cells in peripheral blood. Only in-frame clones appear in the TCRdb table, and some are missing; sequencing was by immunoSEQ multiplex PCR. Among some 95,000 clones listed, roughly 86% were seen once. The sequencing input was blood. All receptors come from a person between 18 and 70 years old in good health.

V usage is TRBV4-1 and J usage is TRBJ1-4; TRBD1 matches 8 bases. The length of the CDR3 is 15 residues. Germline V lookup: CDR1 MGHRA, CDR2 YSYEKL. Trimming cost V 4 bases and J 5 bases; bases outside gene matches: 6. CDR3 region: CASSPEDRVNEKLFF. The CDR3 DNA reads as TGCGCCAGCAGCCCCGAGGACAGGGTGAATGAAAAACTGTTTTTT.

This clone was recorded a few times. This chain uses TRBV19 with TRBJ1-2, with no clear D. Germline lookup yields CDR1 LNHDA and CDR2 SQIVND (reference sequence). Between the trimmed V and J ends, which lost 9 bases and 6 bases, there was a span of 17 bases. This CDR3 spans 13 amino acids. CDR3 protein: CASNQRGGNGYTF. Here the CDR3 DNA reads TGTGCCAGCAACCAGCGGGGTGGGAATGGCTACACCTTC.

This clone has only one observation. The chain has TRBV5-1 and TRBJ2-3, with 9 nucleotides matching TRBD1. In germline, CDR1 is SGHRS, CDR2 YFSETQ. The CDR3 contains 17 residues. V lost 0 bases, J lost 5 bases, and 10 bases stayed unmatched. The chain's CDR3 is CASSLAGTGWEVDTQYF. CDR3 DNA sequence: TGCGCCAGCAGCTTGGCTGGGACAGGGTGGGAAGTAGATACGCAGTATTTT.

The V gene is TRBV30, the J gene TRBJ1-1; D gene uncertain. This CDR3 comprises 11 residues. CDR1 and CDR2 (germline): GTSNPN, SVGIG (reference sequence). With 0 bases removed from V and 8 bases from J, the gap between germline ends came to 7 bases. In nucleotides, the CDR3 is TGTGCCTGGAGTGTAGCCTCCGAAGCTTTCTTT. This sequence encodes CAWSVASEAFF.

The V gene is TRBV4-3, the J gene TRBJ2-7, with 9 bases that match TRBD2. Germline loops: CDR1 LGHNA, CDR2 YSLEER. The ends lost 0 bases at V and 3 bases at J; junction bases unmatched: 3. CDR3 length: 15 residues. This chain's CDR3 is CASSQDSSGNYEQYF. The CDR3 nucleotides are TGCGCCAGCAGCCAAGATTCTAGCGGGAACTACGAGCAGTACTTC.

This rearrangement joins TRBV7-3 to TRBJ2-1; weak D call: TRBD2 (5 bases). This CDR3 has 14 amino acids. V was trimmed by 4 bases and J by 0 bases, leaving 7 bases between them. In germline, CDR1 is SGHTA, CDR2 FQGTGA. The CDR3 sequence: CASSSGSSYNEQFF. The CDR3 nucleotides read TGTGCCAGCAGCTCGGGGAGCTCCTACAATGAGCAGTTCTTC.

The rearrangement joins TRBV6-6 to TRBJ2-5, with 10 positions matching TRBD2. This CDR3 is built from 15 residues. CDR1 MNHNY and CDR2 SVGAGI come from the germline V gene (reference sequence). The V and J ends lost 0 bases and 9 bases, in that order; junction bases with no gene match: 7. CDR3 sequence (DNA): TGTGCCAGCAGTTACTCGGTTCGACTAGCGGGCTCCCAGTACTTC. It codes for CASSYSVRLAGSQYF.

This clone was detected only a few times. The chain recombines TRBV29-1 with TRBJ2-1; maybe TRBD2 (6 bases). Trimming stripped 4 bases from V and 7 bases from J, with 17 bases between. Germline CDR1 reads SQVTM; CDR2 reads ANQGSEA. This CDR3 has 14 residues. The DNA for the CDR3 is TGCAGCGTTGGTGCGGCGGGAATGGGGAATGAGCAGTTCTTC. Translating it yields CSVGAAGMGNEQFF.

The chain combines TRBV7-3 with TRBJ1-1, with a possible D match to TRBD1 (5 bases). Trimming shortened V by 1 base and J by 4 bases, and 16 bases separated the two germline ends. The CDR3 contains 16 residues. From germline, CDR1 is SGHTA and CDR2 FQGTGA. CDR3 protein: CASSLMAGPWGTEAFF. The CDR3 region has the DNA TGTGCCAGCAGCTTAATGGCGGGACCTTGGGGCACTGAAGCTTTCTTT.

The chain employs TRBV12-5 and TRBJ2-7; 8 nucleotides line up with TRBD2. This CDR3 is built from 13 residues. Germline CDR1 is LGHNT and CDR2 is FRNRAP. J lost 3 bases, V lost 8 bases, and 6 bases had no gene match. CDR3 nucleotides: TGTGCTAGTCGGGAGGGGGGTAACTACGAGCAGTACTTC. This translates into CASREGGNYEQYF.

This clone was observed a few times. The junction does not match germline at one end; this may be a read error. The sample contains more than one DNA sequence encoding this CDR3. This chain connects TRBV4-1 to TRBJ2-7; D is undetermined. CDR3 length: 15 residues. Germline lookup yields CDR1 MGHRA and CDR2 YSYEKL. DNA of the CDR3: TGTGCCAGCAGCCCCGCTCTGGGAAGCTGGTACGAGCAGTACTTC. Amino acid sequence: CASSPALGSWYEQYF.

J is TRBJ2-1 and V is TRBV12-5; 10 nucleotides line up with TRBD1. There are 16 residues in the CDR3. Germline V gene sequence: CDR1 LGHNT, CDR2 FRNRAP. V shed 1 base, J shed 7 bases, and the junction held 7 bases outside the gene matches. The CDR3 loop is CASGLGDRGPYNEQFF. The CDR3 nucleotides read TGTGCTAGTGGTTTGGGAGACAGGGGGCCGTATAATGAGCAGTTCTTC. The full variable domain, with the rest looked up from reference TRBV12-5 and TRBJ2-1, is DARVTQTPRHKVTEMGQEVTMRCQPILGHNTVFWYRQTMMQGLELLAYFRNRAPLDDSGMPKDRFSAEMPDATLATLKIQPSEPRDSAVYFCASGLGDRGPYNEQFFGPGTRLTVL.

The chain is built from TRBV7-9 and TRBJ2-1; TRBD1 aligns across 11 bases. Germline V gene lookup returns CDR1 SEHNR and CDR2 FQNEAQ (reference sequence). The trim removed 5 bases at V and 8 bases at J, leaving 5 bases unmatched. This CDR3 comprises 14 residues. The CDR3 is CASSPDRGLDEQFF. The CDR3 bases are TGTGCCAGCAGCCCGGACAGGGGGCTGGATGAGCAGTTCTTC.

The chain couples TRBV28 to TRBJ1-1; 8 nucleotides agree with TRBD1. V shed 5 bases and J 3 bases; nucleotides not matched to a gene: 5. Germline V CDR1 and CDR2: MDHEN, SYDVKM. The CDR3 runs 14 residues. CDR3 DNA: TGTGCCAGCAGTCGGCGGACAGGGTACACTGAAGCTTTCTTT. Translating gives CASSRRTGYTEAFF.

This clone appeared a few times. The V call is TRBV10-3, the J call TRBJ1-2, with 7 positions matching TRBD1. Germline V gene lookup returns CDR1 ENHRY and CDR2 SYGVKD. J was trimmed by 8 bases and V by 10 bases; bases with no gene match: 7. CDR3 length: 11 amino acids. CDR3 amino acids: CATGQDRGYTF. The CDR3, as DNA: TGTGCCACCGGACAGGATCGGGGCTACACCTTC.

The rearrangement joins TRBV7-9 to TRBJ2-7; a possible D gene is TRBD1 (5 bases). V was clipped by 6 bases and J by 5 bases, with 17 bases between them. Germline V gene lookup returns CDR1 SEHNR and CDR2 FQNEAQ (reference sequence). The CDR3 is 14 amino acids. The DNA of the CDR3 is TGTGCCAGCAGTCCAACTTGGACATTCCACGAGCAGTACTTC. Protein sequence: CASSPTWTFHEQYF.

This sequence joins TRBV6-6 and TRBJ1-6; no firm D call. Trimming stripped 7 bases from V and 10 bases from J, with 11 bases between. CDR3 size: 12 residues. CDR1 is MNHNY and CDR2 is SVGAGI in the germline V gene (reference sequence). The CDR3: CASKDPGSPLHF. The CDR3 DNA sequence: TGTGCCAGCAAGGACCCGGGATCACCCCTCCACTTT.

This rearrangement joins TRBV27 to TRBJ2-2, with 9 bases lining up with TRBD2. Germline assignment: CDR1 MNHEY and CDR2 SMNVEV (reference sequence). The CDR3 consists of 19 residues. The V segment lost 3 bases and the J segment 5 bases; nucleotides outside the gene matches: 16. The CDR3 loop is CASSFLASGKVLGTGELFF. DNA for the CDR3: TGTGCCAGCAGTTTCTTGGCTAGCGGGAAAGTCCTTGGGACCGGGGAGCTGTTTTTT.

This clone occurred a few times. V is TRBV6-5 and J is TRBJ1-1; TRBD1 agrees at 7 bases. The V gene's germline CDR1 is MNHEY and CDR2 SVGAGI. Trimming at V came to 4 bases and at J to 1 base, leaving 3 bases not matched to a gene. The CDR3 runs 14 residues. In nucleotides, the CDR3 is TGTGCCAGCAGTTCAGGGGGAGGGAACACTGAAGCTTTCTTT. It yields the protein CASSSGGGNTEAFF.

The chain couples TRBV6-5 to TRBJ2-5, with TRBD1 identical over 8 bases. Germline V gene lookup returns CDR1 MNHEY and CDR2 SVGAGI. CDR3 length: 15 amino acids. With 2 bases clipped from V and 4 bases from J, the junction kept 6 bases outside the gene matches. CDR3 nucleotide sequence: TGTGCCAGCAGTTACCCCGGGACAGGTGGAGAGACCCAGTACTTC. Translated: CASSYPGTGGETQYF.

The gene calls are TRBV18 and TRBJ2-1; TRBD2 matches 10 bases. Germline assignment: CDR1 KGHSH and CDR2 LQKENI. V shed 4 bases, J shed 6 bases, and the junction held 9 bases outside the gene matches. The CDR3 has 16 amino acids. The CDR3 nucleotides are TGTGCCAGCTCACGCTCCCCGGCTAGCGGGAGCAATGAGCAGTTCTTC. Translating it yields CASSRSPASGSNEQFF.

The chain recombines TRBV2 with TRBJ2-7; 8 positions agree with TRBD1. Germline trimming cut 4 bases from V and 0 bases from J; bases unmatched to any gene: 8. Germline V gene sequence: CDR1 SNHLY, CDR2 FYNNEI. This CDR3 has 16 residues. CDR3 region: CASSVGRGLYSYEQYF. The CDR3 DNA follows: TGTGCCAGCAGTGTGGGCAGGGGGCTTTACTCCTACGAGCAGTACTTC.

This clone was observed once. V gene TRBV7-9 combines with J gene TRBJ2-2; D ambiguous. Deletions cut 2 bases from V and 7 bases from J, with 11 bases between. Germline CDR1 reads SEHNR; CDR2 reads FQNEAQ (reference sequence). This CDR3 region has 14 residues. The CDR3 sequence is CASSLRPYDGELFF. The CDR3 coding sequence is TGTGCCAGCAGCTTACGTCCCTACGACGGGGAGCTGTTTTTT.